This TCR beta chain was identified during a study of identical twins. TCRdb ran MiXCR on the 5' RACE reads and lists one entry per CDR3 protein. The table lists 1.5 million to 2 million distinct CDR3 sequences, more than 30% of them singletons, with about 0.27% in the top ten. This clonotype was recorded once. The CDR3 is 17 residues long. The germline CDR1 and CDR2 sequences are SGHRS and YFSETQ. The V end lost 2 bases, the J end lost 4 bases, and 21 bases lay between the germline ends. Sequencing was performed on cord blood. This clonotype originated in a newborn girl in good health. The rearrangement uses TRBV5-1 and TRBJ1-1, with a tentative D call TRBD1 (6 bases). This CDR3 is CASSFGVVGGLGTEAFF. CDR3 sequence (DNA): TGCGCCAGCAGCTTTGGAGTTGTGGGGGGCTTGGGCACTGAAGCTTTCTTT.